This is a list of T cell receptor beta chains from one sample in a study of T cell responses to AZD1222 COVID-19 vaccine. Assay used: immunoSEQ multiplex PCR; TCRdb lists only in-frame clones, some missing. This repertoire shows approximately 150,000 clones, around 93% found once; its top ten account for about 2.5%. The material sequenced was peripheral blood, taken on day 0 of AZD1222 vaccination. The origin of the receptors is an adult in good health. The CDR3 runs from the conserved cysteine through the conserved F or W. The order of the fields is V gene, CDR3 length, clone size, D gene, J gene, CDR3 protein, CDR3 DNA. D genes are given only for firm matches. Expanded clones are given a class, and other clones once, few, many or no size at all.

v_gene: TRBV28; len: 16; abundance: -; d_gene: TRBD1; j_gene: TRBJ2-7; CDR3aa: CASRLTTGTGGREQYF; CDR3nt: TGTGCCAGCAGACTAACGACCGGGACAGGGGGGCGCGAGCAGTACTTC
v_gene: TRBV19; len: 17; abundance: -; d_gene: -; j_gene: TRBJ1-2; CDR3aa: CASSISWSDSLSSGYTF; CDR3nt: TGTGCCAGTAGTATAAGTTGGAGTGACAGCCTTTCAAGTGGCTACACCTTC
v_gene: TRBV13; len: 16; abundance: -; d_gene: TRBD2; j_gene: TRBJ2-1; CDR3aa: CASSADLSGGRNEQFF; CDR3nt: TGTGCCAGCAGCGCCGATCTTAGCGGGGGGAGGAATGAGCAGTTCTTC
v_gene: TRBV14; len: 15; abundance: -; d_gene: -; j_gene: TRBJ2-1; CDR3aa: CASSQTGTAYNEQFF; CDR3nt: TGTGCCAGCAGCCAGACCGGGACGGCCTACAATGAGCAGTTCTTC
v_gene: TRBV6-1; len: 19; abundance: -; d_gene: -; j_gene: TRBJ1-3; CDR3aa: CASSEAVGFSRSSGNTIYF; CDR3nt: TGTGCCAGCAGTGAAGCCGTCGGCTTTTCCAGGTCCTCTGGAAACACCATATATTTT
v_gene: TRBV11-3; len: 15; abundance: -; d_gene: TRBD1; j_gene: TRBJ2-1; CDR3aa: CASSLRDRGYSEQFF; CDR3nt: TGTGCCAGCAGCTTAAGGGACAGGGGATATAGTGAGCAGTTCTTC
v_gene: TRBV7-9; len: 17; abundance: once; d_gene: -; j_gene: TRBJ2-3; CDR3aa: CASSSSVSRGGTDTQYF; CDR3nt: TGTGCCAGCAGCTCCAGCGTCAGTAGGGGGGGCACAGATACGCAGTATTTT
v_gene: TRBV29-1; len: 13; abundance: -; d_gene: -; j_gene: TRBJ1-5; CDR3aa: CSAADSINQPQHF; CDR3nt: TGCAGCGCCGCGGACAGTATAAATCAGCCCCAGCATTTT
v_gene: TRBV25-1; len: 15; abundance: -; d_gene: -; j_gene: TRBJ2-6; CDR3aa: CASSRAVSGANVLTF; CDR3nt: TGTGCCAGCAGTCGTGCCGTCTCTGGGGCCAACGTCCTGACTTTC
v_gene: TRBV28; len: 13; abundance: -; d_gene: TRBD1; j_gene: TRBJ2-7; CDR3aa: CASSFGTAYEQYF; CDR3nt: TGTGCCAGCAGTTTTGGGACAGCCTACGAGCAGTACTTC
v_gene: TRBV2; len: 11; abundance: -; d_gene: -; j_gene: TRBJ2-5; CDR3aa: CASSFQETQYF; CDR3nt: TGTGCCAGCAGCTTCCAAGAGACCCAGTACTTC
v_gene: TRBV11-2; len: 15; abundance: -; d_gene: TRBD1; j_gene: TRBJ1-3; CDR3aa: CASSADGQGANTIYF; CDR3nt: TGTGCCAGCAGCGCCGATGGACAGGGGGCAAACACCATATATTTT
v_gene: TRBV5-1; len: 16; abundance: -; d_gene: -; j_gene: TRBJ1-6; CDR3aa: CASSLAGIPYNSPLHF; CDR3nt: TGCGCCAGCAGCTTGGCAGGGATCCCCTATAATTCACCCCTCCACTTT
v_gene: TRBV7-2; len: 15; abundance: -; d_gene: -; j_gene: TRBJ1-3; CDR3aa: CASSPGSDPGNTIYF; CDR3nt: TGTGCCAGCAGCCCCGGGAGTGACCCTGGAAACACCATATATTTT
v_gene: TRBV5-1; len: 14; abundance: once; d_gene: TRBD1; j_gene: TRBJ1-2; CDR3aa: CASQPPGGRYGYTF; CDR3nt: TGCGCCAGCCAACCGCCAGGGGGAAGATATGGCTACACCTTC
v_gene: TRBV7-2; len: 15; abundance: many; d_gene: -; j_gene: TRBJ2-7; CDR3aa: CASTWWQYVDYEQYF; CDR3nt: TGTGCCAGCACCTGGTGGCAGTACGTCGACTACGAGCAGTACTTC
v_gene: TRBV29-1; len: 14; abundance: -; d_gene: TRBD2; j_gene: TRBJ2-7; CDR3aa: CSVLAGGPSNEQYF; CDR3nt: TGCAGCGTTTTAGCGGGAGGGCCAAGCAACGAGCAGTACTTC
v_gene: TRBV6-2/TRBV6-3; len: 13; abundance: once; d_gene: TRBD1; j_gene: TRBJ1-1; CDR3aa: CASSYRDRGEAFF; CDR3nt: TGTGCCAGCAGTTACAGAGACAGGGGTGAAGCTTTCTTT
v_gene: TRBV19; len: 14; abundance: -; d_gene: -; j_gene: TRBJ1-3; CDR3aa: CASSQAGSGNTIYF; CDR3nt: TGTGCCAGTAGTCAGGCAGGATCGGGAAACACCATATATTTT
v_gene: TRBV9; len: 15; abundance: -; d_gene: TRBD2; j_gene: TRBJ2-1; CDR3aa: CASSVIAGMGNEQFF; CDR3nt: TGTGCCAGCAGCGTAATAGCGGGGATGGGCAATGAGCAGTTCTTC
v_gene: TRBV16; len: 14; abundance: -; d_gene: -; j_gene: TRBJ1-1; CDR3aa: CASSQSPPGTEAFF; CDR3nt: TGTGCCAGCAGCCAATCCCCCCCCGGGACTGAAGCTTTCTTT
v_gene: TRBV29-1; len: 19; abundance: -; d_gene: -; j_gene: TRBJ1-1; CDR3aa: CSVEVSVRRGIRMNTEAFF; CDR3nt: TGCAGCGTTGAAGTTTCAGTACGCAGGGGCATTCGGATGAACACTGAAGCTTTCTTT
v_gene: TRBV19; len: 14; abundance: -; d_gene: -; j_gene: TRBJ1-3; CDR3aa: CASSMGLPGNTIYF; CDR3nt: TGTGCCAGTAGTATGGGTCTTCCCGGAAACACCATATATTTT
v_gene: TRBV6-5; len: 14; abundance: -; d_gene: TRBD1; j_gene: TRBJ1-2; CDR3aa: CASSGTGGPNGYTF; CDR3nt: TGTGCCAGCAGCGGGACAGGGGGGCCCAATGGCTACACCTTC
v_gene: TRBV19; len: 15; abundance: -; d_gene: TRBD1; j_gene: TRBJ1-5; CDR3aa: CASSTPGQVGQPQHF; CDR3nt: TGTGCCAGTAGTACACCGGGACAGGTTGGGCAGCCCCAGCATTTT
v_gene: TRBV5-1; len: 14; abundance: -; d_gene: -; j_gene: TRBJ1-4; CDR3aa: CASSSGTLEEKLFF; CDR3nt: TGCGCCAGCAGCTCCGGGACCTTAGAAGAAAAACTGTTTTTT
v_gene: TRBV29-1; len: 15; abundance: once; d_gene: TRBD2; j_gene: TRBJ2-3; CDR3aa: CSVDGLAGSTDTQYF; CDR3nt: TGCAGCGTTGATGGACTAGCGGGAAGTACAGATACGCAGTATTTT
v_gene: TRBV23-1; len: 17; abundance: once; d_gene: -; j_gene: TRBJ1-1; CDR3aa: CASSQSNKTLENTEAFF; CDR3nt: TGCGCCAGCAGTCAATCTAACAAGACACTGGAGAACACTGAAGCTTTCTTT
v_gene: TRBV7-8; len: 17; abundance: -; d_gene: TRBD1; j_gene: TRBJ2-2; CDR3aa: CASSLGGGTGNTGELFF; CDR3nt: TGTGCCAGCAGCCTAGGAGGGGGGACAGGGAACACCGGGGAGCTGTTTTTT
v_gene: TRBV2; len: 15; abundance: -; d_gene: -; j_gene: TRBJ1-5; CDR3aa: CASSEGGPTNQPQHF; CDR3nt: TGTGCCAGCAGTGAGGGGGGTCCTACCAATCAGCCCCAGCATTTT
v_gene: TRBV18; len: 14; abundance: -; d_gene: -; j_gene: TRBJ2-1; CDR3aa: CASSPGTHTREQFF; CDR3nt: TGTGCCAGCTCACCTGGGACACACACCAGGGAGCAGTTCTTC
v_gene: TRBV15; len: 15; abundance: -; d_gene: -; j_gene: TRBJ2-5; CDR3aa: CATSRDKGVEETQYF; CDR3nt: TGTGCCACCAGCAGAGATAAAGGGGTCGAAGAGACCCAGTACTTC
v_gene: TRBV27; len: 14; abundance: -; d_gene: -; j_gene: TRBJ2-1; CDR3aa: CASSLPFSAAEQFF; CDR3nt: TGTGCCAGCAGTTTACCTTTCTCAGCGGCTGAGCAGTTCTTC
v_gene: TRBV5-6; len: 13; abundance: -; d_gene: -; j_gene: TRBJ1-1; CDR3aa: CASSLELNTEAFF; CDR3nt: TGTGCCAGCAGCTTGGAGCTGAACACTGAAGCTTTCTTT
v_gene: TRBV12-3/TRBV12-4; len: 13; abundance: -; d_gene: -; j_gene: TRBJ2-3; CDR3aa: CASSLGSEDTQYF; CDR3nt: TGTGCCAGCAGTTTGGGTAGCGAAGATACGCAGTATTTT
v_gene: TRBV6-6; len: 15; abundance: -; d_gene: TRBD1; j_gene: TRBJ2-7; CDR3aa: CASSYVQGHGPEQYF; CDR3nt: TGTGCCAGCAGTTACGTACAGGGGCATGGGCCCGAGCAGTACTTC
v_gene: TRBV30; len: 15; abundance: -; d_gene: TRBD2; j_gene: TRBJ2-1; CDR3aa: CAWSVRASGSVEQFF; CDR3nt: TGTGCCTGGAGTGTACGAGCTAGCGGGAGTGTTGAGCAGTTCTTC
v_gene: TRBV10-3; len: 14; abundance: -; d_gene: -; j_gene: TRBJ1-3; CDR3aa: CAISGEVAGNTIYF; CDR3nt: TGTGCCATCAGTGGAGAGGTGGCGGGAAACACCATATATTTT
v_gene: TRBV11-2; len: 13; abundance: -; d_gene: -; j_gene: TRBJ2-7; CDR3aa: CASSFGLSYEQYF; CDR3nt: TGTGCCAGCAGCTTCGGACTCTCCTACGAGCAGTACTTC
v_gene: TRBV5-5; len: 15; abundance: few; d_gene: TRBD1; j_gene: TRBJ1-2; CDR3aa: CASSSGNTGGYGYTF; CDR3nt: TGTGCCAGCAGCTCGGGGAACACAGGGGGCTATGGCTACACCTTC
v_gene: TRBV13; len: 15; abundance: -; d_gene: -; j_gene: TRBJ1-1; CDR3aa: CASSPGASTHTEAFF; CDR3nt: TGTGCCAGCAGCCCAGGGGCCTCCACACACACTGAAGCTTTCTTT
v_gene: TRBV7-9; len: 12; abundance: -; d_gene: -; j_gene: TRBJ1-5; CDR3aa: CASSLGNQPQHF; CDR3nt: TGTGCCAGCAGCTTGGGTAATCAGCCCCAGCATTTT
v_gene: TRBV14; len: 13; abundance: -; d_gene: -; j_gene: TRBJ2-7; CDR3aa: CASSQSPRGEQYF; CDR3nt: TGTGCCAGCAGCCAGTCCCCCAGAGGCGAGCAGTACTTC
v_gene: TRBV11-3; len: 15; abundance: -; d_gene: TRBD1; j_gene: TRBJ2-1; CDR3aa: CASSARDRVYNEQFF; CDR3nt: TGTGCCAGCAGCGCCCGGGACAGGGTGTACAATGAGCAGTTCTTC
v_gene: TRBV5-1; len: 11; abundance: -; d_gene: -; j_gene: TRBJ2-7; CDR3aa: CASSPGYEQYF; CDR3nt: TGCGCCAGCAGCCCGGGATACGAGCAGTACTTC
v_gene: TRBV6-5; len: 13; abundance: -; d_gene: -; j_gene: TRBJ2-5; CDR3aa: CASRRDTRGTQYF; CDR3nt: TGTGCCAGCAGACGCGACACCCGAGGAACCCAGTACTTC
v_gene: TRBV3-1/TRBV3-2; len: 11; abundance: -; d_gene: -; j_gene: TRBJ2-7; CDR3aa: CASSRTYEQYF; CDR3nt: TGTGCCAGCAGCCGAACCTACGAGCAGTACTTC
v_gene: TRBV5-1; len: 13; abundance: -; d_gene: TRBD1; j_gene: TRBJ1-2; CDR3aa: CASSVGQGNGYTF; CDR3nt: TGCGCCAGCAGCGTGGGACAGGGGAATGGCTACACCTTC
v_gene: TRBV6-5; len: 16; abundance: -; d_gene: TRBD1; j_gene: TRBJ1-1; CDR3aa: CASSYPGRGEGTEAFF; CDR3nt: TGTGCCAGCAGTTACCCAGGCAGGGGGGAGGGCACTGAAGCTTTCTTT
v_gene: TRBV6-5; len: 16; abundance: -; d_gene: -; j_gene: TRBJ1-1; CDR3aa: CASSYSAYIMNTEAFF; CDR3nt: TGTGCCAGCAGTTACTCCGCATACATTATGAACACTGAAGCTTTCTTT
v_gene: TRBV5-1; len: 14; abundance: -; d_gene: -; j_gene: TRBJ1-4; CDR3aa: CASSSGDSWEKLFF; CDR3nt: TGCGCCAGCAGCTCAGGAGACAGTTGGGAAAAACTGTTTTTT
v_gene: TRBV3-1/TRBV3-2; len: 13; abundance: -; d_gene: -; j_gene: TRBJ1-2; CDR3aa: CASSQGFDYGYTF; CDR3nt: TGTGCCAGCAGCCAAGGGTTTGACTATGGCTACACCTTC